This TCR beta chain was obtained from a study of cytomegalovirus exposure and HLA in healthy donors. Study findings and constraints: As a later analysis showed, a missense DCLRE1C variant was linked to trimming of TCR beta V- and J-genes.

Healthy bone marrow donors made up the cohort. In nominal health when sampled, donors likely had unrecorded immune exposures nonetheless. The CDR3 consists of 13 residues. Germline CDR1 SGHNT, CDR2 YENEEA. V lost 4 bases and J lost 10, with 14 bases in between. PCR amplification relied on 60 Vbeta primers (plus 13 Jbeta primers). Sequencing was performed with immunoSEQ multiplex PCR; in TCRdb, only in-frame clones are kept and a portion is missing. Of more than 100,000 clones in the sample, over 80% were seen once. Of note for this clone: Its matching antigen is unknown.

This clonotype was obtained from a man aged 35-49 years in good health and CMV-seronegative. Material: PBMCs. V and J are TRBV11-3 and TRBJ2-1; a weak D match, TRBD2 (5 bases). The CDR3 DNA is TGTGCCAGCAGCTCGAGGTTGGGAGTCGAGCAGTTCTTC. This gives the protein CASSSRLGVEQFF. The full variable domain, its missing parts supplied by reference TRBV11-3 and TRBJ2-1, is EAGVVQSPRYKIIEKKQPVAFWCNPISGHNTLYWYLQNLGQGPELLIRYENEEAVDDSQLPKDRFSAERLKGVDSTLKIQPAELGDSAVYLCASSSRLGVEQFFGPGTRLTVL.